These 17 T cell receptor beta chains originate from one sample sequenced in a study of OX40 agonist ivuxolimab in advanced cancers. Generated by immunoSEQ multiplex PCR, the TCRdb table keeps only in-frame clones and is missing some. The sample holds 8,500 to 10,000 clones, roughly 90% seen once. The sample was CD4+ or CD8+ T cells sorted from blood, taken in a trial of the OX40 agonist ivuxolimab. The receptor set was obtained from an adult with an advanced solid tumor such as melanoma, head and neck, liver or kidney cancer.

The CDR3, as DNA: TGTGCCAGCAGTGAAGCCGGGAGGGGTGCTACGCAGTATTTT. This gives the protein CASSEAGRGATQYF. The rearrangement uses TRBV2 and TRBJ2-3; 8 positions agree with TRBD2. Germline CDR1 is SNHLY and CDR2 is FYNNEI. Germline trimming cut 0 bases from V and 8 bases from J; bases unmatched to any gene: 4. The CDR3 consists of 14 residues.

In this sample, this clone turned up a few times. The CDR3 loop reads CASSLARGLTTTDTQYF. As DNA, the CDR3 is TGCGCCAGCAGCTTGGCCAGGGGGCTAACGACCACAGATACGCAGTATTTT. The chain carries TRBV5-1 and TRBJ2-3; 8 bases fit TRBD1. CDR1 SGHRS and CDR2 YFSETQ come from the germline V gene. V was pared by 0 bases and J by 2 bases, with 8 bases of the junction left unmatched. CDR3 length: 17 amino acids.

The chain employs TRBV6-6 and TRBJ1-1; possibly TRBD1 for D (6 bases). Between the trimmed V and J ends, which lost 7 bases and 6 bases, there was a span of 12 bases. Germline CDR1 is MNHNY and CDR2 is SVGAGI (reference sequence). The CDR3 sequence is 12 residues long. CDR3 protein: CASKNRDSEAFF. Written as DNA, the CDR3 is TGTGCCAGCAAGAACAGGGACTCTGAAGCTTTCTTT.

The chain links TRBV4-2 to TRBJ2-7, with D perhaps matching TRBD1 or TRBD2 (6 bases each). Germline V gene data show CDR1 as LGHNA and CDR2 as YNFKEQ. The germline V and J ends were trimmed by 2 bases and 5 bases, with 19 bases remaining between them. The CDR3 covers 16 residues. The CDR3 DNA follows: TGTGCCAGCAGCCAATCCACACAATCAGGGGAGGACGAGCAGTACTTC. Amino acid sequence: CASSQSTQSGEDEQYF.

This chain joins TRBV5-1 and TRBJ2-5; 7 nucleotides match TRBD1. V shed 3 bases, J shed 1 base, and the junction held 6 bases outside the gene matches. CDR1 and CDR2 from the germline V gene are SGHRS and YFSETQ. The CDR3 contains 15 residues. This CDR3 is CASSWQTGPQETQYF. The DNA for the CDR3 is TGCGCCAGCAGCTGGCAGACAGGGCCCCAAGAGACCCAGTACTTC.

The J gene is TRBJ1-2, the V gene TRBV14; D is unresolved. Germline-derived CDR1 and CDR2 are SGHDN and FVKESK. The germline V and J ends were trimmed by 3 bases and 0 bases, with 8 bases remaining between them. The CDR3 has 14 residues. In nucleotides, the CDR3 is TGTGCCAGCAGCCAGGTCGGACCTAACTATGGCTACACCTTC. Translation gives CASSQVGPNYGYTF.

The chain recombines TRBV28 with TRBJ1-1; 11 nucleotides line up with TRBD1. Per germline, CDR1 MDHEN and CDR2 SYDVKM. The CDR3 spans 15 residues. After removal of 5 bases from V and 1 base from J, the junction contained 3 bases not matched to a gene. The CDR3 DNA reads TGTGCCAGCAGTCCGGACAGGGGGCGGAACACTGAAGCTTTCTTT. Translated, it gives CASSPDRGRNTEAFF.

This clone was seen only once. The rearrangement uses TRBV30 and TRBJ1-2; no reliable D call. The CDR3 loop spans 12 amino acids. Germline V lookup: CDR1 GTSNPN, CDR2 SVGIG (reference sequence). Trimming cost V 0 bases and J 8 bases, with 10 bases left between them. DNA for the CDR3: TGTGCCTGGAGTGTACAGTACGGGGGCTACACCTTC. Translated: CAWSVQYGGYTF.

The chain employs TRBV5-4 and TRBJ2-3; TRBD2 agrees at 8 bases. J lost 5 bases, V lost 2 bases, and 7 bases had no gene match. The V gene's germline CDR1 is SGHNT and CDR2 YYREEE (reference sequence). This CDR3 is 15 amino acids long. CDR3 nucleotide sequence: TGTGCCAGCAGCTTTCGGAAACTAGCGGAAGATACGCAGTATTTT. This gives the protein CASSFRKLAEDTQYF.

CDR3 protein: CASRTTGYEQYF. The CDR3 DNA is TGTGCCAGCAGAACGACCGGATACGAGCAGTACTTC. The chain uses TRBV6-5 and TRBJ2-7; D gene unclear. This CDR3 is built from 12 residues. V was pared by 6 bases and J by 4 bases, with 10 bases between. Germline CDR1 and CDR2: MNHEY and SVGAGI.

The chain carries TRBV11-2 and TRBJ2-1, with D perhaps TRBD1 (5 bases). Germline assignment: CDR1 SGHAT and CDR2 FQNNGV. This CDR3 spans 15 amino acids. V lost 0 bases and J 3 bases, leaving 9 bases between the germline ends. CDR3 region: CASSLERGFYNEQFF. The CDR3 DNA reads as TGTGCCAGCAGCTTAGAAAGGGGTTTCTACAATGAGCAGTTCTTC.

J is TRBJ2-1 and V is TRBV30, with 15 nucleotides matching TRBD2. Germline lookup yields CDR1 GTSNPN and CDR2 SVGIG (reference sequence). Trimming removed 0 bases from V and 8 bases from J; junction bases left unmatched: 8. The CDR3 length is 17 residues. The CDR3: CAWSVPRTSGRDDEQFF. For the CDR3, the DNA is TGTGCCTGGAGTGTCCCCCGGACTAGCGGGAGGGATGATGAGCAGTTCTTC.

This clone has only one observation. The chain is built from TRBV11-2 and TRBJ2-3; D perhaps matches TRBD2 (5 bases). CDR3 length: 16 amino acids. Germline V gene lookup returns CDR1 SGHAT and CDR2 FQNNGV. The germline V and J ends were trimmed by 0 bases and 6 bases, with 16 bases remaining between them. CDR3 amino acids: CASSLDVGMGADTQYF. The DNA for the CDR3 is TGTGCCAGCAGCTTAGATGTGGGGATGGGAGCCGATACGCAGTATTTT.

V is TRBV9 and J is TRBJ2-1, with 7 bases lining up with TRBD2. Germline CDR1 and CDR2: SGDLS and YYNGEE. J was trimmed by 10 bases and V by 5 bases; bases with no gene match: 9. This CDR3 is built from 13 residues. CDR3 region: CASRPETSAEQFF. Here the CDR3 DNA reads TGTGCCAGCAGACCCGAAACTAGCGCCGAGCAGTTCTTC. Full variable domain (missing parts from reference TRBV9 and TRBJ2-1): DSGVTQTPKHLITATGQRVTLRCSPRSGDLSVYWYQQSLDQGLQFLIQYYNGEERAKGNILERFSAQQFPDLHSELNLSSLELGDSALYFCASRPETSAEQFFGPGTRLTVL.

The V call is TRBV7-6, the J call TRBJ2-3, with TRBD2 matching 13 bases. The CDR3 spans 15 residues. Unmatched junction bases numbered 3, after V lost 5 bases and J lost 4 bases. In germline, CDR1 is SGHVS, CDR2 FNYEAQ. The CDR3 sequence is CASSGLAGEADTQYF. In DNA, the CDR3 is TGTGCCAGCAGCGGACTAGCGGGAGAGGCAGATACGCAGTATTTT. The variable domain in full, completed from reference TRBV7-6 and TRBJ2-3, reads GAGVSQSPRYKVTKRGQDVALRCDPISGHVSLYWYRQALGQGPEFLTYFNYEAQQDKSGLPNDRFSAERPEGSISTLTIQRTEQRDSAMYRCASSGLAGEADTQYFGPGTRLTVL.

This chain uses TRBV19 with TRBJ2-4, with 7 bases matching TRBD1. The V gene end was trimmed by 5 bases and the J gene end by 9 bases; junction bases not matched to a gene: 7. The CDR3 runs to 13 residues. In germline, CDR1 is LNHDA, CDR2 SQIVND (reference sequence). The DNA for the CDR3 is TGTGCCAGTAGTGTTTCCGGGACAGTCATTCAGTACTTC. Residues: CASSVSGTVIQYF.

The V and J genes are TRBV1 and TRBJ2-7; the table's D call TRBD2 went unverified against the DNA. TRBV1 counts as a pseudogene. CDR3 length: 17 residues. The CDR3, as DNA: TGCACCAGCAGCCTACGCCCGGGACTAGCGGGATCCCACGAGCAGTACTTC. This sequence encodes CTSSLRPGLAGSHEQYF.